The present T cell receptor beta chain was sequenced within a study of vaccination effects on CD4 cells after COVID-19. In the study overall: After the second dose, samples were taken at median day 72. Findings of the study overall: Clones from infection and from vaccination both contracted markedly late after vaccination.

Germline loops: CDR1 SGHAT, CDR2 FQNNGV. The CDR3 loop spans 15 amino acids. Trimming took 3 bases from V and 6 from J, leaving 18 bases between them. On this clone: The antigen remains undetermined.

The data were produced by immunoSEQ multiplex PCR, yet TCRdb's version contains in-frame clones alone and is incomplete. The sample holds approximately 65,000 clones, around 70% seen once. With the ViraFEST assay, the study expanded antigen-specific CD4+ T cells using viral peptide pools, then sequenced them. The culture ran for around ten days before CD4+ T cells were isolated. The participants, recipients of two vaccine doses, got either BNT162b2 or mRNA-1273. Each vaccine recipient was nucleocapsid antibody negative and had no prior SARS-CoV-2 infection. Cultures used over 1.5 million PBMC per well, 9 to 10 IU/ml IL-2 and roughly 10 ug/ml peptides.

Sequencing used CD4+ T cells from PBMCs cultured with HCoV-229E spike peptides, obtained after COVID-19 vaccination. The chain combines TRBV11-2 with TRBJ2-7; D is undetermined. This clonotype was sampled from a human donor who received a COVID-19 vaccine. The CDR3 reads CASSFNRAGVGEQYV. CDR3 bases: TGTGCCAGCAGCTTCAATAGGGCTGGGGTGGGCGAGCAGTACGTC.